This TCR beta chain originates from a study of blood T cell repertoires in COVID-19. Clones were read by immunoSEQ multiplex PCR, and TCRdb kept only the in-frame ones, dropping some. The table records around 40,000 clones, 79% of them present only once. Germline V gene data show CDR1 as MDHEN and CDR2 as SYDVKM. V shed 5 bases and J 5 bases; nucleotides not matched to a gene: 9. The CDR3 covers 15 residues. The receptor comes from a man between 70 and 80 years old with acute or convalescent COVID-19. The source material was peripheral blood. The J gene is TRBJ1-5, the V gene TRBV28; 7 nucleotides match TRBD1. CDR3 sequence: CASSIGQAGDQPQHF. Here the CDR3 DNA reads TGTGCCAGCAGTATCGGACAGGCCGGGGATCAGCCCCAGCATTTT.